This entry concerns a single TCR beta chain. Authors' methods: Reference gene primer amplification in the assay estimated nucleated cell counts. TCRdb keeps only in-frame clones here, not all; method: immunoSEQ multiplex PCR. The V and J calls and the clone size are those of that table, but D and trimming were determined from the DNA. This table holds roughly 120,000 clones, more than 60% found once. These data belong to a study of blood T cell repertoires in COVID-19. Study-wide background: The United States, Italy and Spain were the sources of the acute and convalescent COVID-19 samples. Sources were T cells, B-cell-depleted T cells, or PBMCs; the material itself was cDNA or gDNA.

CDR1 SGHTA and CDR2 FQGNSA come from the germline V gene. The CDR3 is made up of 14 amino acids. Trimming shortened V by 6 bases and J by 2 bases, and 12 bases separated the two germline ends. Sequenced input: peripheral blood. This clonotype originated in a man in his 70s with acute or convalescent COVID-19. The V call is TRBV7-2, the J call TRBJ2-3, with D maybe TRBD1 (6 bases). For the CDR3, the DNA is TGTGCCAGCAGAAAAGCAGGGGCCACAGATACGCAGTATTTT. Its protein product is CASRKAGATDTQYF.